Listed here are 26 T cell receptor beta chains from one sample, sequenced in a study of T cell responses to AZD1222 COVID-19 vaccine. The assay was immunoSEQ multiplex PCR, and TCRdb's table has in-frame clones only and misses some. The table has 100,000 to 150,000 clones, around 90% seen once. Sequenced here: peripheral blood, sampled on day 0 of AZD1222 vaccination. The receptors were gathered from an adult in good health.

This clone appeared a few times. The CDR3: CASSSTVTGGTEAFF. CDR3 bases: TGTGCCAGCAGTTCGACAGTTACCGGGGGGACTGAAGCTTTCTTT. The V gene is TRBV27, the J gene TRBJ1-1, with D possibly being TRBD1 (5 bases). The V and J ends lost 4 bases and 5 bases respectively, with 17 bases between them. Germline lookup yields CDR1 MNHEY and CDR2 SMNVEV (reference sequence). The CDR3 spans 15 residues.

The CDR3 coding sequence is TGTGCCAGCAGCCAAGATGGTTCAGGGAGATATGGCTACACCTTC. Protein product: CASSQDGSGRYGYTF. The chain couples TRBV3-1 (or the pseudogene TRBV3-2) to TRBJ1-2, with TRBD1 as a possible D gene (5 bases). Germline lookup yields CDR1 LGHDT and CDR2 YNNKEL (reference sequence). This CDR3 spans 15 amino acids. V lost 0 bases and J 5 bases, leaving 13 bases between the germline ends.

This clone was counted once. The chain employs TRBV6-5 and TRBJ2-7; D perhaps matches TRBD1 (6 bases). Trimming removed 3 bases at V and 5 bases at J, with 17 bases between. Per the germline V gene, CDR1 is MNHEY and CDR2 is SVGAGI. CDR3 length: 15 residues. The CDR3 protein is CASSYQPATGNEQYF. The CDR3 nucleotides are TGTGCCAGCAGTTATCAACCGGCCACAGGGAACGAGCAGTACTTC.

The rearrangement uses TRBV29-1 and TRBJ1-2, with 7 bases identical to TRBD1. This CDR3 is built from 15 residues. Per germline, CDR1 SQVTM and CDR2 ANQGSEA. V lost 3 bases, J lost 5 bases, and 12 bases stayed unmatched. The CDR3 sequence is CSVDGGGGAEYGYTF. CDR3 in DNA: TGCAGCGTTGATGGGGGAGGGGGCGCGGAATATGGCTACACCTTC.

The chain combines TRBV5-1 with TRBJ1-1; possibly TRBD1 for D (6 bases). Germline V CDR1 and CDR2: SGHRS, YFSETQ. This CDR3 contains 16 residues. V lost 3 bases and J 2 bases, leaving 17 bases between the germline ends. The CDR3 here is CASSSNPGTTNTEAFF. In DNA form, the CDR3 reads TGCGCCAGCAGCTCGAATCCCGGGACAACTAACACTGAAGCTTTCTTT.

Here the CDR3 reads CASGLVVGGRGETQYF. CDR3 in DNA: TGTGCTAGTGGTTTGGTAGTTGGGGGGCGAGGAGAGACCCAGTACTTC. This chain links TRBV12-5 with TRBJ2-5; D may correspond to TRBD1 or TRBD2 (6 bases each). The CDR3 has 16 residues. V was cut by 0 bases and J by 4 bases, with 15 bases left in between. Germline V gives CDR1 LGHNT, CDR2 FRNRAP.

The CDR3 DNA follows: TGTGCCAGCAGCTTAGCCCAGAACACTGAAGCTTTCTTT. It encodes CASSLAQNTEAFF. This sequence joins TRBV11-2 and TRBJ1-1; D gene unclear. Germline V gives CDR1 SGHAT, CDR2 FQNNGV. The CDR3 is 13 residues long. The V and J ends lost 1 base and 1 base respectively, with 4 bases between them.

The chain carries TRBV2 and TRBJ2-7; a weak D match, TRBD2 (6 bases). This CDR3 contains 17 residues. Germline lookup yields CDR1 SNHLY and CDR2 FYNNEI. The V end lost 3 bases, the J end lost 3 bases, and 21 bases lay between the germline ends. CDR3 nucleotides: TGTGCCAGCAGTGATATTATCTCATTCGCGGGAAACTACGAGCAGTACTTC. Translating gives CASSDIISFAGNYEQYF.

The CDR3: CASRTGNVLTEAFF. The CDR3 DNA is TGTGCCAGCAGGACAGGGAACGTTCTCACTGAAGCTTTCTTT. The chain employs TRBV27 and TRBJ1-1; 7 bases are shared with TRBD1. The CDR3 is 14 amino acids. Germline V gene data show CDR1 as MNHEY and CDR2 as SMNVEV (reference sequence). The junction had 8 bases not matched to a gene; V was cut back by 6 bases and J by 4 bases.

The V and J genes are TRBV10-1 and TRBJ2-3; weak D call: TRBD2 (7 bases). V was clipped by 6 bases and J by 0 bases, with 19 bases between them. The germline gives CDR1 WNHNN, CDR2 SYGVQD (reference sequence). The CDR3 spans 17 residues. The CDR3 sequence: CASRSPGASGSTDTQYF. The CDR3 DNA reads TGCGCCAGCAGATCCCCGGGGGCTAGCGGAAGCACAGATACGCAGTATTTT.

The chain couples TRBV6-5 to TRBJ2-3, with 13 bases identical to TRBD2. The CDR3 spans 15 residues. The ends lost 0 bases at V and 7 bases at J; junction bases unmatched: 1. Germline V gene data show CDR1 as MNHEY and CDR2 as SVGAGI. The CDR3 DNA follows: TGTGCCAGCAGTTACTCACTAGCGGGGGGGTATACGCAGTATTTT. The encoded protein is CASSYSLAGGYTQYF.

Here the CDR3 reads CASSPGWGTSTEAFF. The DNA of the CDR3 is TGTGCCAGCAGCCCAGGATGGGGGACGAGCACTGAAGCTTTCTTT. This chain uses TRBV7-2 with TRBJ1-1, with a weak D call TRBD1 (5 bases). Germline V gene data show CDR1 as SGHTA and CDR2 as FQGNSA. With 5 bases removed from V and 4 bases from J, the gap between germline ends came to 17 bases. The CDR3 is 15 amino acids. The whole variable domain, remainder taken from reference TRBV7-2 and TRBJ1-1, is GAGVSQSPSNKVTEKGKDVELRCDPISGHTALYWYRQSLGQGLEFLIYFQGNSAPDKSGLPSDRFSAERTGGSVSTLTIQRTQQEDSAVYLCASSPGWGTSTEAFFGQGTRLTVV.

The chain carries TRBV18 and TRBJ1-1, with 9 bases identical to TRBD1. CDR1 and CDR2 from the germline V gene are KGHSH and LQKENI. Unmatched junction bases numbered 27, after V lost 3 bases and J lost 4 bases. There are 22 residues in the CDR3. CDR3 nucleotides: TGTGCCAGCTCACCGAGGGGACAGACCTGGGGACAGGGCAAGCGAAACGGCACTGAAGCTTTCTTT. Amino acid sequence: CASSPRGQTWGQGKRNGTEAFF.

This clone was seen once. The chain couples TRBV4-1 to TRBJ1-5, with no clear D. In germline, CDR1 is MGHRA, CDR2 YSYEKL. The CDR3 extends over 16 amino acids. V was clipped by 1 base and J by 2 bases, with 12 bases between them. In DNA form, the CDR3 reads TGCGCCAGCAGCCAAGGGATTCCTGGGGGCAATCAGCCCCAGCATTTT. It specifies CASSQGIPGGNQPQHF.

CDR3 amino acids: CASSRVGPNNSPLHF. In nucleotides, the CDR3 is TGCGCCAGCAGCCGGGTCGGTCCAAATAATTCACCCCTCCACTTT. The gene calls are TRBV4-3 and TRBJ1-6; D uncertain. Germline loops: CDR1 LGHNA, CDR2 YSLEER. CDR3 size: 15 residues. Trimming removed 4 bases from V and 5 bases from J, with 12 bases in between.

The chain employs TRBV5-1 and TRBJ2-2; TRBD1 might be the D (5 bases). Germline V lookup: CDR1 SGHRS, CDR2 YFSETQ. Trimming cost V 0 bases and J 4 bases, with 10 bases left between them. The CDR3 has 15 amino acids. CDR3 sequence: CASSLVSDSTGELFF. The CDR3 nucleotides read TGCGCCAGCAGCTTGGTGAGTGACAGCACCGGGGAGCTGTTTTTT.

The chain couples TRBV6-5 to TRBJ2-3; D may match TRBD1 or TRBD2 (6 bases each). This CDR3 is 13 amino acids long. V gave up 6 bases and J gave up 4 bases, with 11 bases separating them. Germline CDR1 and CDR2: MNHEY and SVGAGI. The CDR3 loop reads CASRAGEADTQYF. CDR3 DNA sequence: TGTGCCAGCAGAGCAGGGGAGGCAGATACGCAGTATTTT.

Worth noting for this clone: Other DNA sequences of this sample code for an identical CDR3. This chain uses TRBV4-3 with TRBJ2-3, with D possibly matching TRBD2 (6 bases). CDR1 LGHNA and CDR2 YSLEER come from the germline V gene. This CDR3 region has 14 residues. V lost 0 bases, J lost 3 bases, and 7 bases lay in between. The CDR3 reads CASSQDGGTDTQYF. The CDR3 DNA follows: TGCGCCAGCAGCCAAGATGGGGGGACAGATACGCAGTATTTT.

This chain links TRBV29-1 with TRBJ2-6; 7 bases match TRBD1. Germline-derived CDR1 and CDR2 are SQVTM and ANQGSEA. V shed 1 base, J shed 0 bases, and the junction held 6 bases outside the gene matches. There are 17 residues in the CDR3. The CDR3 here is CSVEVRGLASGANVLTF. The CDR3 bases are TGCAGCGTTGAAGTGAGGGGGCTGGCCTCTGGGGCCAACGTCCTGACTTTC.

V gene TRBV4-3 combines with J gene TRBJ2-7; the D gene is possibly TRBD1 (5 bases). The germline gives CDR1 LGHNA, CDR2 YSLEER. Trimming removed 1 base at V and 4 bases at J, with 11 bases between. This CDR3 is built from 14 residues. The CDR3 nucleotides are TGCGCCAGCAGCCAAGCGGCAGGGTGGTACGAGCAGTACTTC. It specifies CASSQAAGWYEQYF.

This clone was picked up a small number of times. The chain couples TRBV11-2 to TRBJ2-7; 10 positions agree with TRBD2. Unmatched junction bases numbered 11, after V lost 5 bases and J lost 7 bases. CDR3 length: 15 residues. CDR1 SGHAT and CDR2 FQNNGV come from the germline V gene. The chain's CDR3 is CASSTDSGGFGEQYF. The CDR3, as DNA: TGTGCCAGCAGCACCGATAGCGGGGGGTTTGGGGAGCAGTACTTC.

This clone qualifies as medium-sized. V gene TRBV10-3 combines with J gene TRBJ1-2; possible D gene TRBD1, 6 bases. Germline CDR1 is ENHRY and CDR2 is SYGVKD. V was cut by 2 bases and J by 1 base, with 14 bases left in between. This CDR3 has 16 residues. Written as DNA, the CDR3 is TGTGCCATCAGTGAGCCCAACAGGGAACATAACTATGGCTACACCTTC. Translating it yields CAISEPNREHNYGYTF.

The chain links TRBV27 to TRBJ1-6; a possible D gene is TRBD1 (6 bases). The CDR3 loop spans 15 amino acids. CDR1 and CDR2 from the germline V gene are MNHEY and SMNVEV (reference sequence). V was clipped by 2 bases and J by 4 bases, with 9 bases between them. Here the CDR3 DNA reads TGTGCCAGCAGTTTAGTCGACAGGTATAATTCACCCCTCCACTTT. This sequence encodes CASSLVDRYNSPLHF.

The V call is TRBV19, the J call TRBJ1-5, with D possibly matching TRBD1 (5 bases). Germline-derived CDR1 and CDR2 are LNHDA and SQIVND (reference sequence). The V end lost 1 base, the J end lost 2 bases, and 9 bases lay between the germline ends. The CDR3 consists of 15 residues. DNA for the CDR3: TGTGCCAGTAGTATAGGGGGCGTCGGCAATCAGCCCCAGCATTTT. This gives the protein CASSIGGVGNQPQHF.

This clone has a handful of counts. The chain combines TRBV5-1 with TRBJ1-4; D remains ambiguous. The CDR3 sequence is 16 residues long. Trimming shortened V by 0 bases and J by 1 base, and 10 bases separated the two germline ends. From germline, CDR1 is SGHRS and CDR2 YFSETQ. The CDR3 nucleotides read TGCGCCAGCAGCTTGGAGGGAGTTAGAACTAATGAAAAACTGTTTTTT. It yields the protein CASSLEGVRTNEKLFF.

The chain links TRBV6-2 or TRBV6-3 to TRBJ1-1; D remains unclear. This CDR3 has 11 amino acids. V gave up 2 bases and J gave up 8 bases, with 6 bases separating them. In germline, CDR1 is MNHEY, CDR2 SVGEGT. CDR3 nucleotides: TGTGCCAGCAGTTACGGCAGGGAAGCTTTCTTT. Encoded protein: CASSYGREAFF.